This TCR beta chain was recorded in a study of cytomegalovirus exposure and HLA in healthy donors. A remark on this clone: At one of its ends the junction is not consistent with the germline gene, which may arise from a read error. The same CDR3 also results from other DNA sequences found in this sample.

The PCR made use of 60 Vbeta and 13 Jbeta primers. In the original workflow: Among the unique TCR beta chains that a later analysis counted, about 84 million in all, about 10 million were shared. Clones were read by immunoSEQ multiplex PCR, and TCRdb kept only the in-frame ones, dropping some. The V and J calls and clone size were taken over from that table, and D and trimming were inferred from the DNA. The sample includes approximately 130,000 clones, 77% of them seen just once. The CDR3 sequence is 13 residues long. Per germline, CDR1 SGHNT and CDR2 YYREEE (reference sequence). Sequencing was done on a sample of PBMCs. This clonotype originated in a young man in good health and CMV-seropositive. The V and J genes are TRBV5-4 and TRBJ1-2, with 10 positions matching TRBD1. CDR3 bases: TGCGCCAGCAGCCTAGGGACAGGGGATGGCTACACCTTC. This sequence encodes CASSLGTGDGYTF.